This T cell receptor beta chain was documented in a study of blood T cell repertoires in COVID-19. The overall study: COVID-19 samples collected from the United States, Italy and Spain covered acute and convalescent phases. PBMCs, B-cell-depleted T cells, or T cells were the source of the cDNA or gDNA that made up the material.

This clone was seen a handful of times. The ends were cut back, 8 bases at V and 1 base at J, with 20 bases in the middle. This CDR3 has 16 amino acids. CDR1 LNHDA and CDR2 SQIVND come from the germline V gene (reference sequence). Clones were read by immunoSEQ multiplex PCR, and TCRdb kept only the in-frame ones, dropping some. The sample has about 170,000 clones; about 86% are singletons. The chain recombines TRBV19 with TRBJ1-1; TRBD1 might be the D (6 bases). The sample taken for sequencing was PBMCs or T cells enriched from blood (not recorded which). This sequence originates from a woman aged 45-65 years in a cohort exposed to, infected with or recovered from COVID-19 (not recorded which). The CDR3 protein is CASLRVRTGQNTEAFF. CDR3 nucleotide sequence: TGTGCCAGTCTTCGAGTGAGAACAGGGCAGAACACTGAAGCTTTCTTT. Using reference TRBV19 and TRBJ1-1 for the parts outside the CDR3, the full variable domain is DGGITQSPKYLFRKEGQNVTLSCEQNLNHDAMYWYRQDPGQGLRLIYYSQIVNDFQKGDIAEGYSVSREKKESFPLTVTSAQKNPTAFYLCASLRVRTGQNTEAFFGQGTRLTVV.